The sequence of this TCR beta chain was determined in a study of OX40 agonist ivuxolimab in advanced cancers. Only in-frame clones appear in the TCRdb table, and some are missing; sequencing was by immunoSEQ multiplex PCR. Of around 99,000 clones listed, more than 85% are singletons. The CDR3 has 15 residues. CDR1 is SGHVS and CDR2 is FNYEAQ in the germline V gene. The V and J ends lost 2 bases and 5 bases respectively, with 13 bases between them. This clone was recorded once. Source: CD4+ or CD8+ T cells sorted from blood, taken in a trial of the OX40 agonist ivuxolimab. This rearrangement joins TRBV7-6 to TRBJ2-1; D perhaps matches TRBD2 (5 bases). This clonotype was obtained from an adult with an advanced solid tumor such as melanoma, head and neck, liver or kidney cancer. DNA of the CDR3: TGTGCCAGCAGCTTATACGGCGGGTCGAACAATGAGCAGTTCTTC. Its translation: CASSLYGGSNNEQFF.